Reported below is one T cell receptor (beta chain). As yet, its antigen is unknown. The data originate from a study of CXCR3-negative and CXCR3-positive naive CD8 T cells. This CDR3 comprises 15 residues. Germline CDR1 DFQATT, CDR2 SNEGSKA (reference sequence). Libraries of TRB cDNA were made by 5' RACE and carried UMIs. TCRdb re-called the 5' RACE reads, yielding one record per CDR3 amino acid sequence without DNA. In all, the sample yields under 90,000 distinct CDR3 sequences. The sorting of each CD8+ T cell subset was done in triplicate, at about 300,000 cells each. Broader study findings: More hydrophobic TRB CDR3s occurred in CXCR3-positive than in CXCR3-negative naive cells. After cryopreservation, CXCR3 expression dropped partially; most assays used fresh PBMCs.

The specimen sequenced was naive CXCR3+ CD8+ T cells from blood. Subset described: CD45RO-CCR7+CD27+CD95- naive CD8+ T cells expressing CXCR3 (TNR3+). This receptor was identified in a human donor in good health. Some clones in this sample may be carry-over from other donors' samples. V and J are TRBV20-1 and TRBJ2-3; without DNA, the TCRdb call of TRBD2 cannot be checked. The CDR3 is CSARVRRLPTDTQYF.